Described below is a single TCR beta chain sequence and its context. The antigen this receptor binds is unknown. Nothing much larger sits one base from this clone, and base qualities are not available. Reading the germline V gene (reference sequence) gives CDR1 SGHAT and CDR2 FQDESV. The CDR3, cysteine through phenylalanine, is 12 amino acids long. The retained sequence is limited to the CDR3, 36 bases, with the frame set at the first base. Trimming at the junction amounts to 5 bases on V and 7 bases on J, and the germline ends lie 11 bases apart. This record comes from a study of blood T cell repertoires in COVID-19 (TCRdb year 2020). With respect to the entire study: Samples covering the acute and convalescent phases of COVID-19 were provided by collaborators in the United States, Italy and Spain. The prospective study material was composed of cDNA or gDNA derived from T cells, B-cell-depleted T cells, or PBMCs. Subjects who had been exposed to COVID-19, were actively infected with it, or had recovered from it provided the deeply sampled blood TCRbeta repertoires that made up the dataset. The repertoires were released in a freely available public database intended as a resource for research on the immune response to SARS-CoV-2. Samples were obtained from the ongoing ImmuneRACE study (first 160 participants) and from approximately 1,200 subjects provided by 6 global collaborators. The sample metadata nearly always contained a de-identified subject ID, COVID-19 status, age in years and sex. Where available, HLA class I and class II types were obtained from metadata supplied by the sample provider rather than from assay-based typing. Study-wide conclusions, independent of this receptor: The quantity of clinical and demographic metadata differed by source and by participant and was supplied without curation.

The immunoSEQ Assay, a bias-controlled multiplex PCR, was used to amplify TCRbeta CDR3 regions from genomic DNA. Processing in the source paper ran as follows. The number of nucleated cells in each sample was estimated by amplification of reference gene primers within the assay. To quantify the absolute abundance of each unique TCRbeta CDR3 rearrangement, sequence reads were collapsed and filtered. Productive Simpson clonality was computed per sample as the square root of Simpson's diversity index over productive rearrangements. TCRdb took this table from immuneACCESS and kept in-frame rearrangements with V and J called. Such tables lack part of the clones; where checked against another copy, unresolved V genes explain under half of the gap, and the rest is unexplained. That table is the source of V, J and clone size, and D and trimming were worked out from the DNA. Counted in this sample were more than 250,000 clones; 88% of them appeared once. The ten largest clones add up to 1.5% to 2% of the sample.

One collaborating source in Seattle enrolled patients during active infection and followed them longitudinally through the course of disease. Whole blood was collected in K2EDTA tubes by collaborating institutions according to the institutions' own protocols. For TCRbeta analysis, collaborator samples were shipped as frozen whole blood, as isolated PBMCs, or as DNA extracted from either sample type. The receptor was derived from a woman in her twenties or thirties with COVID-19, enrolled during active disease. The sequence is built from TRBV11-1 and TRBJ1-1; tentative D gene TRBD1, with 6 bases matching. Sequenced material: peripheral blood. The CDR3 amino acid sequence is: CASSIGGGEAFF. The DNA sequence is given as TGTGCCAGCAGCATAGGAGGGGGTGAAGCTTTCTTT.